This entry lists 27 T cell receptor beta chains sequenced from one sample in a study of CD8+ T cells in alopecia areata. Treatment here: oral pan-JAK inhibitor, 5-10 mg twice daily. After isolation, RNA underwent reverse transcription to generate cDNA as the sequencing template. Clones were read by immunoSEQ multiplex PCR, and TCRdb kept only the in-frame ones, dropping some. The sample carries fewer than 250,000 clones, roughly two fifths recorded once. Sequenced material: CD4+ T cells sorted from blood, taken around week 30, from a patient treated with tofacitinib. The receptors derive from a human donor with alopecia areata.

A few counts support this clone. This rearrangement joins TRBV27 to TRBJ2-1; possible D gene TRBD1, 5 bases. V lost 2 bases and J lost 8, with 7 bases in between. Germline V CDR1 and CDR2: MNHEY, SMNVEV (reference sequence). The CDR3 is 12 amino acids. This chain's CDR3 is CASSLQGHEQFF. CDR3 coding DNA: TGTGCCAGCAGTTTACAGGGCCATGAGCAGTTCTTC.

The chain joins TRBV5-1 to TRBJ1-5; D is ambiguous. V gave up 0 bases and J gave up 9 bases, with 13 bases separating them. The CDR3 is 14 residues long. Germline-derived CDR1 and CDR2 are SGHRS and YFSETQ. In DNA form, the CDR3 reads TGCGCCAGCAGCTTGGATTTTACGGCCCTGCCCCAGCATTTT. It is translated as CASSLDFTALPQHF. The full variable domain, its missing parts supplied by reference TRBV5-1 and TRBJ1-5, is KAGVTQTPRYLIKTRGQQVTLSCSPISGHRSVSWYQQTPGQGLQFLFEYFSETQRNKGNFPGRFSGRQFSNSRSEMNVSTLELGDSALYLCASSLDFTALPQHFGDGTRLSIL.

The V and J genes are TRBV6-1 and TRBJ1-5; D call uncertain. Trimming left V 1 base short and J 2 bases short, with 6 bases between. CDR1 and CDR2 from the germline V gene are MNHNS and SASEGT. The CDR3 consists of 14 residues. In nucleotides, the CDR3 is TGTGCCAGCAGTGAAGAATGGGGCAATCAGCCCCAGCATTTT. This sequence encodes CASSEEWGNQPQHF.

In its sample, this clone was seen a few times. The chain employs TRBV6-5 and TRBJ2-1; D is unclear. V was shortened by 6 bases and J by 9 bases, with 21 bases between the two germline ends. Germline values: CDR1 MNHEY, CDR2 SVGAGI. This CDR3 spans 15 amino acids. This chain's CDR3 is CASSTSSGRKGEQFF. The CDR3 DNA reads TGTGCCAGCAGCACCAGTTCGGGCCGAAAGGGTGAGCAGTTCTTC.

This chain joins TRBV29-1 and TRBJ2-5; possible D gene TRBD1, 6 bases. The CDR3 consists of 13 residues. Germline values: CDR1 SQVTM, CDR2 ANQGSEA. The ends were cut back, 4 bases at V and 2 bases at J, with 11 bases in the middle. The CDR3: CSVGYRAQETQYF. In DNA form, the CDR3 reads TGCAGCGTTGGTTACAGGGCGCAAGAGACCCAGTACTTC.

This clone has a handful of counts. The V gene is TRBV14, the J gene TRBJ2-3; 13 bases map to TRBD2. CDR1 is SGHDN, CDR2 FVKESK, per germline. J gave up 0 bases and V 4 bases, and 10 bases lay outside the gene matches. This CDR3 contains 19 residues. DNA for the CDR3: TGTGCCAGCAGCCGACTAAGGACTAGCGGGAGCCTGAGCACAGATACGCAGTATTTT. Its protein is CASSRLRTSGSLSTDTQYF.

This clone was seen more than once but under ten times. The chain links TRBV18 to TRBJ2-7; D possibly corresponds to TRBD1 (6 bases). Trimming shortened V by 6 bases and J by 5 bases, and 14 bases separated the two germline ends. Germline values: CDR1 KGHSH, CDR2 LQKENI. The CDR3 contains 13 residues. This CDR3 is CASSPGHRNEQYF. The CDR3 region has the DNA TGTGCCAGCTCTCCGGGACATCGGAACGAGCAGTACTTC.

The rearrangement links TRBV4-1 to TRBJ1-5; no definite D call. The V end lost 0 bases, the J end lost 9 bases, and 24 bases lay between the germline ends. The germline CDR1 and CDR2 sequences are MGHRA and YSYEKL. The CDR3 loop spans 18 amino acids. The CDR3 nucleotides are TGCGCCAGCAGCCAAGAAAGACATGAGTGGTGGGGTGTTCGGCCCCAGCATTTT. It specifies CASSQERHEWWGVRPQHF.

The CDR3 loop is CASSLFIGGNGETQYF. The CDR3 DNA reads as TGTGCCAGCAGCTTGTTCATAGGGGGCAATGGGGAGACCCAGTACTTC. This chain connects TRBV5-4 to TRBJ2-5, with 7 bases aligning to TRBD1. V lost 1 base to trimming and J lost 5 bases; unmatched junction nucleotides: 11. Germline V lookup: CDR1 SGHNT, CDR2 YYREEE (reference sequence). The CDR3 extends over 16 amino acids.

CDR3 nucleotides: TGCAGCGTTGAAATGGGGGGGGATCAGCCCCAGCATTTT. Its translation is CSVEMGGDQPQHF. V and J are TRBV29-1 and TRBJ1-5; a possible D gene is TRBD1 (5 bases). Germline CDR1 reads SQVTM; CDR2 reads ANQGSEA. The germline V and J ends were trimmed by 2 bases and 5 bases, with 10 bases remaining between them. CDR3 length equals 13 residues.

The chain links TRBV30 to TRBJ1-3; D possibly corresponds to TRBD1 (5 bases). The CDR3 spans 15 residues. Germline V gene data show CDR1 as GTSNPN and CDR2 as SVGIG (reference sequence). Trimming removed 1 base from V and 2 bases from J, with 12 bases in between. The CDR3 nucleotides read TGTGCCTGGAGTGGGCCGGGGACCACTGGAAACACCATATATTTT. Its protein product is CAWSGPGTTGNTIYF.

This chain uses TRBV30 with TRBJ1-1, with TRBD1 matching 9 bases. Per the germline V gene, CDR1 is GTSNPN and CDR2 is SVGIG (reference sequence). The V and J ends lost 0 bases and 3 bases, in that order; junction bases with no gene match: 2. The CDR3 runs to 14 residues. This chain's CDR3 is CAWSVGTGYTEAFF. In nucleotides, the CDR3 is TGTGCCTGGAGTGTCGGGACAGGGTACACTGAAGCTTTCTTT.

This clone was seen just once. The chain has TRBV9 and TRBJ1-5, with TRBD1 as a possible D gene (6 bases). With 5 bases removed from V and 0 bases from J, the gap between germline ends came to 9 bases. The germline V gene has CDR1 SGDLS and CDR2 YYNGEE. The CDR3 covers 14 residues. CDR3 DNA: TGTGCCAGCAGTGGGGACACTAGCAATCAGCCCCAGCATTTT. It codes for CASSGDTSNQPQHF.

This clone is a singleton in its sample. This sample also contains other DNA sequences that code for the same CDR3. The chain uses TRBV7-9 and TRBJ1-1, with 9 bases lining up with TRBD1. J was trimmed by 8 bases and V by 2 bases; bases with no gene match: 3. This CDR3 spans 13 amino acids. Germline V gives CDR1 SEHNR, CDR2 FQNEAQ (reference sequence). The CDR3 region is CASSLRQGVEAFF. Here the CDR3 DNA reads TGTGCCAGCAGCTTAAGACAGGGGGTCGAAGCTTTCTTT. Full variable domain (remainder filled in from reference TRBV7-9 and TRBJ1-1): DTGVSQNPRHKITKRGQNVTFRCDPISEHNRLYWYRQTLGQGPEFLTYFQNEAQLEKSRLLSDRFSAERPKGSFSTLEIQRTEQGDSAMYLCASSLRQGVEAFFGQGTRLTVV.

This clone was counted only a few times. The chain uses TRBV29-1 and TRBJ2-3; 8 bases fit TRBD1. The trim removed 7 bases at V and 4 bases at J, leaving 1 base unmatched. Looked up from germline, CDR1 is SQVTM and CDR2 is ANQGSEA. The CDR3 spans 11 residues. The CDR3 sequence is CSAQGADTQYF. In DNA form, the CDR3 reads TGCAGCGCACAGGGGGCAGATACGCAGTATTTT.

This chain links TRBV6-1 with TRBJ1-4; the D is unclear. The CDR3 spans 12 residues. V was cut by 3 bases and J by 15 bases, with 14 bases left in between. From germline, CDR1 is MNHNS and CDR2 SASEGT. CDR3 in DNA: TGTGCCAGCAGTGACCAACTCCTGTCGATGTTTTTT. This codes for CASSDQLLSMFF.

This sequence joins TRBV6-5 and TRBJ1-4; D might be TRBD1 (6 bases). The V gene's germline CDR1 is MNHEY and CDR2 SVGAGI. Trimming pared 6 bases from V and 6 bases from J, leaving 17 bases between. This CDR3 has 15 residues. This chain's CDR3 is CASRSPTGTHEKLFF. The CDR3 nucleotides are TGTGCCAGCAGGTCACCTACAGGGACTCATGAAAAACTGTTTTTT.

This rearrangement joins TRBV5-1 to TRBJ2-3; 7 bases align to TRBD2. Trimming removed 1 base from V and 0 bases from J; junction bases left unmatched: 2. The CDR3 contains 15 residues. Germline CDR1 is SGHRS and CDR2 is YFSETQ. This CDR3 reads CASSLMRGSTDTQYF. The CDR3 coding sequence is TGCGCCAGCAGCTTGATGCGGGGGAGCACAGATACGCAGTATTTT.

J is TRBJ2-7 and V is TRBV2; 9 bases align to TRBD1. J lost 4 bases, V lost 6 bases, and 10 bases had no gene match. The germline gives CDR1 SNHLY, CDR2 FYNNEI. The CDR3 is 15 residues long. CDR3 sequence: CASSSGQGFWYEQYF. The DNA for the CDR3 is TGTGCCAGCAGCTCTGGACAGGGGTTCTGGTACGAGCAGTACTTC.

This clone was counted a few times. The rearrangement joins TRBV5-1 to TRBJ2-2; 10 positions agree with TRBD1. Germline-derived CDR1 and CDR2 are SGHRS and YFSETQ. V shed 4 bases and J 3 bases; nucleotides not matched to a gene: 12. CDR3 size: 18 residues. CDR3 DNA: TGCGCCAGCAGCCACTCTCGGGGACAGGGGTTGTACACCGGGGAGCTGTTTTTT. It translates to CASSHSRGQGLYTGELFF.

The genes are TRBV9 and TRBJ2-4; TRBD2 aligns across 9 bases. This CDR3 spans 17 amino acids. With V trimmed by 4 bases and J by 5 bases, 13 bases remained unmatched. Germline V CDR1 and CDR2: SGDLS, YYNGEE. CDR3 sequence: CASSPLPAGGPENIQYF. CDR3 in DNA: TGTGCCAGCAGCCCCTTGCCGGCGGGAGGGCCCGAAAACATTCAGTACTTC. Supplemented by reference TRBV9 and TRBJ2-4, the full variable domain reads DSGVTQTPKHLITATGQRVTLRCSPRSGDLSVYWYQQSLDQGLQFLIQYYNGEERAKGNILERFSAQQFPDLHSELNLSSLELGDSALYFCASSPLPAGGPENIQYFGAGTRLSVL.

The chain couples TRBV6-6 to TRBJ1-5; the D gene is possibly TRBD1 (6 bases). CDR3 size: 15 residues. Trimming cost V 2 bases and J 1 base, with 9 bases left between them. Per the germline V gene, CDR1 is MNHNY and CDR2 is SVGAGI (reference sequence). The CDR3 is CASSYADRSNQPQHF. In nucleotides, the CDR3 is TGTGCCAGCAGTTACGCGGACAGAAGCAATCAGCCCCAGCATTTT.

This clone turned up a few times. For the CDR3, the DNA is TGTGCCAGCAGTTCCCCTCAGAAAAACATTCAGTACTTC. Its translation: CASSSPQKNIQYF. The chain couples TRBV27 to TRBJ2-4; D gene ambiguous. V was clipped by 4 bases and J by 4 bases, with 8 bases between them. Germline-derived CDR1 and CDR2 are MNHEY and SMNVEV (reference sequence). This CDR3 is 13 amino acids long.

The rearrangement uses TRBV2 and TRBJ2-5, with D possibly TRBD2 on 5 matching bases. In germline, CDR1 is SNHLY, CDR2 FYNNEI. V lost 2 bases and J 7 bases, leaving 14 bases between the germline ends. The CDR3 sequence is 14 residues long. The CDR3 protein is CASSEIEGTGTQYF. DNA of the CDR3: TGTGCCAGCAGTGAAATTGAGGGTACGGGGACCCAGTACTTC. The complete variable domain, with remaining parts taken from reference TRBV2 and TRBJ2-5, reads EPEVTQTPSHQVTQMGQEVILRCVPISNHLYFYWYRQILGQKVEFLVSFYNNEISEKSEIFDDQFSVERPDGSNFTLKIRSTKLEDSAMYFCASSEIEGTGTQYFGPGTRLLVL.

This clone was picked up one time. The chain carries TRBV6-5 and TRBJ2-5; 8 positions match TRBD1. The CDR3 extends over 13 amino acids. V shed 6 bases, J shed 4 bases, and the junction held 4 bases outside the gene matches. Germline V CDR1 and CDR2: MNHEY, SVGAGI. CDR3 sequence (DNA): TGTGCCAGCAGGAAAGGACAGGGAGAGACCCAGTACTTC. Protein sequence: CASRKGQGETQYF.

The chain carries TRBV2 and TRBJ2-3; D is undetermined. The CDR3 is 13 residues long. Germline assignment: CDR1 SNHLY and CDR2 FYNNEI. Trimming removed 7 bases from V and 1 base from J, with 9 bases in between. The CDR3 sequence: CASKTLGTDTQYF. Here the CDR3 DNA reads TGTGCCAGCAAGACGCTAGGCACAGATACGCAGTATTTT.

This clone appeared a few times. CDR3 bases: TGCAGCGTTGGACTTTGGGTAGGCACTGAAGCTTTCTTT. This sequence encodes CSVGLWVGTEAFF. The chain carries TRBV29-1 and TRBJ1-1, with D unresolved. Trimming cost V 4 bases and J 4 bases, with 13 bases left between them. Germline lookup yields CDR1 SQVTM and CDR2 ANQGSEA. CDR3 length: 13 residues. Full variable domain (rest looked up from reference TRBV29-1 and TRBJ1-1): SAVISQKPSRDICQRGTSLTIQCQVDSQVTMMFWYRQQPGQSLTLIATANQGSEATYESGFVIDKFPISRPNLTFSTLTVSNMSPEDSSIYLCSVGLWVGTEAFFGQGTRLTVV.